This TCR beta chain was sequenced during a study of patients and donors after allogeneic stem cell transplantation. The CDR3 is made up of 14 amino acids. Germline-derived CDR1 and CDR2 are MNHEY and SVGEGT. V was cut by 4 bases and J by 3 bases, with 9 bases left in between. This clonotype was picked up many times. TCRdb called the RT-PCR reads again in MiXCR, with one record for every CDR3 protein. This sample carries 400,000 to 450,000 distinct CDR3 sequences, 16% of them seen once, and the ten largest clones take about 7%. The material sequenced was blood, either unsorted or a sorted T cell fraction (not recorded which). This chain uses TRBV6-2 or TRBV6-3 with TRBJ2-2; D is uncertain. The clonotype was recovered from a human donor who was either an allogeneic HSCT recipient or a stem cell or donor lymphocyte infusion donor (not recorded which). It is not recorded whose cells these are; they may come from a transplant donor. Here the CDR3 DNA reads TGTGCCAGCAGTTCACTACCAGACACCGGGGAGCTGTTTTTT. Encoded protein: CASSSLPDTGELFF.